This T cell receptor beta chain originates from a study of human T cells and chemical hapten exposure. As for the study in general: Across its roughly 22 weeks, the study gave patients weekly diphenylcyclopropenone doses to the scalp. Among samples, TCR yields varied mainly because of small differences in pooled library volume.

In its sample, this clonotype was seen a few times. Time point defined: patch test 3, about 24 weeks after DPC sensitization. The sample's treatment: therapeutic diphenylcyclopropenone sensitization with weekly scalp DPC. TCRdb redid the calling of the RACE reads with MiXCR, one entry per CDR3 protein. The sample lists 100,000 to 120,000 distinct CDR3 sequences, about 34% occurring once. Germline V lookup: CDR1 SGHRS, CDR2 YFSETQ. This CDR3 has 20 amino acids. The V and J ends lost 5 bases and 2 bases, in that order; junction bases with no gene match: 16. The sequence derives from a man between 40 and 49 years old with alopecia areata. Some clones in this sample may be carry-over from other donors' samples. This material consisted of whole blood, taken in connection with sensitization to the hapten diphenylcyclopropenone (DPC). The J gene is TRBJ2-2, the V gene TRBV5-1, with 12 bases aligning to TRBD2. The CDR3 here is CASRNSPTSGRTRNTGELFF. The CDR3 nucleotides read TGCGCCAGCAGAAATTCCCCGACTAGCGGGAGAACACGTAACACCGGGGAGCTGTTTTTT.